Reported below is one T cell receptor beta chain. The target antigen is unknown. The sample comes from a study of blood T cells in healthy people across ages. Primers used in a second PCR of roughly 6 to 11 cycles were a sample-barcoded 5' primer and a J-beta primer mix. In TCRdb, the 5' RACE reads were re-called with MiXCR into one record per CDR3 protein. The table records fewer than 900,000 distinct CDR3 sequences, around 46% of them present only once. Germline V gives CDR1 SQVTM, CDR2 ANQGSEA. This CDR3 comprises 13 residues. V lost 5 bases and J 0 bases, leaving 8 bases between the germline ends. Points from the study as a whole: It was held that diversity estimates obtained from one million T cells represented underestimates.

This clonotype originated in a woman aged 55-70 years in good health. Sequencing was carried out using blood. The V and J genes are TRBV29-1 and TRBJ1-5, with a tentative D call TRBD1 (5 bases). The CDR3 DNA reads as TGCAGCGTTCAGGGATATAGCAATCAGCCCCAGCATTTT. Encoded protein: CSVQGYSNQPQHF.